These 2 T cell receptor beta chains share one sample of origin, sequenced in a study of T cells in Graves' hyperthyroidism and ophthalmopathy. Researchers took RNA transcripts and amplified the TCR beta CDR3 regions from them. The HTBI primer set was used in a first-round RT-PCR of the TCR CDR3. One entry per CDR3 protein, called by TCRdb with MiXCR from the multiplex PCR reads. The data show approximately 690,000 distinct CDR3 sequences, roughly 20% seen once. Sequences were obtained from blood. Source of these receptors: a man under 40 with Graves' ophthalmopathy.

This clonotype came up a few times. This chain connects TRBV12-3 or TRBV12-4 to TRBJ2-2; D perhaps matches TRBD2 (6 bases). V dropped 1 base and J dropped 1 base, with 16 bases sitting between them. This CDR3 contains 18 residues. The CDR3: CASSLGFERRVNTGELFF. CDR3 bases: TGTGCCAGCAGTTTAGGATTTGAGAGGAGGGTGAACACCGGGGAGCTGTTTTTT.

The sample holds a few counts of this clonotype. The V gene is TRBV12-3 or TRBV12-4, the J gene TRBJ2-3; 10 nucleotides line up with TRBD2. Trimming at V came to 6 bases and at J to 3 bases, leaving 9 bases not matched to a gene. This CDR3 is built from 16 residues. CDR3 in DNA: TGTGCCAGCAGCCCCGGACTAGCGGCTTTGACAGATACGCAGTATTTT. Translated, it gives CASSPGLAALTDTQYF.